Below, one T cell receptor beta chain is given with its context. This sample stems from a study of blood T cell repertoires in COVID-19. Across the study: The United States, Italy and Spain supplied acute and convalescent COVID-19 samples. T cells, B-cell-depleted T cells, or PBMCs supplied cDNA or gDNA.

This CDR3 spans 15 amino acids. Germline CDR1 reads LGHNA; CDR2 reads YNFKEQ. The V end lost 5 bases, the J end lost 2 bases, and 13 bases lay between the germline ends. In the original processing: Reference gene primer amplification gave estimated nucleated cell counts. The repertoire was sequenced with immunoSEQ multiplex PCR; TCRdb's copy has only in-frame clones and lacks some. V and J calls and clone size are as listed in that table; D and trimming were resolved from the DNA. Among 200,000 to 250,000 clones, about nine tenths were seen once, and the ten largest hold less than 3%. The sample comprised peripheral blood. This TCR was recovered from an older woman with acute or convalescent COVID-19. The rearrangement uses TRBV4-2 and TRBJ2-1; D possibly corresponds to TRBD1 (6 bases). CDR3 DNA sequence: TGTGCCAGCAGCTCAAGGACAGATCCCTACAATGAGCAGTTCTTC. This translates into CASSSRTDPYNEQFF.